These T cell receptor beta chains were read from a single sample in a study of cytomegalovirus exposure and HLA in healthy donors. Generated by immunoSEQ multiplex PCR, the TCRdb table keeps only in-frame clones and is missing some. The sample includes tens of thousands of clones, roughly 67% of them seen just once. The sample was PBMCs. Every receptor here comes from a man aged 35 to 55 in good health and CMV-seropositive. CDR3s include the opening cysteine and the closing phenylalanine or tryptophan. Each record gives: clone size, V gene, D gene, J gene, CDR3 protein, CDR3 DNA. D genes are given only for firm matches. Only part of the rows carry a size: once, few, many, or a class if the clone is expanded.

NA	TRBV2	NA	TRBJ1-1	CASSEGRPVTEAFF	TGTGCCAGCAGTGAAGGGAGGCCTGTGACTGAAGCTTTCTTT
NA	TRBV5-1	TRBD2	TRBJ2-2	CASSLFGGRDTGELFF	TGCGCCAGCAGCTTGTTCGGCGGGAGGGACACCGGGGAGCTGTTTTTT
NA	TRBV29-1	TRBD1	TRBJ1-2	CSVGIPGTDYGYTF	TGCAGCGTTGGAATTCCCGGGACAGACTATGGCTACACCTTC
few	TRBV19	TRBD2	TRBJ2-5	CASSSSGIMEETQYF	TGTGCCAGTAGCTCTAGCGGGATTATGGAGGAGACCCAGTACTTC
NA	TRBV5-6	NA	TRBJ2-5	CASSLRAPGTQYF	TGTGCCAGCAGCCTCAGGGCCCCCGGGACCCAGTACTTC
NA	TRBV28	NA	TRBJ2-1	CASSLQAPEQFF	TGTGCCAGCAGTTTACAGGCCCCGGAGCAGTTCTTC
NA	TRBV6-1	NA	TRBJ1-1	CASKERGRSNTEAFF	TGTGCCAGCAAAGAGCGGGGGCGCTCGAACACTGAAGCTTTCTTT
once	TRBV6-1	NA	TRBJ2-7	CASQALSYEQYF	TGTGCCAGCCAAGCACTCTCCTACGAGCAGTACTTC
NA	TRBV7-3	TRBD2	TRBJ2-3	CASSLSGGASDTQYF	TGTGCCAGCAGCCTTAGCGGGGGGGCATCAGATACGCAGTATTTT
NA	TRBV28	NA	TRBJ1-2	CAVQTGTTNGYTF	TGTGCCGTCCAGACAGGAACCACCAATGGCTACACCTTC
NA	TRBV4-3	NA	TRBJ2-7	CASSQEGHYDYEQYF	TGCGCCAGCAGCCAAGAGGGACACTACGACTACGAGCAGTACTTC
once	TRBV4-2	NA	TRBJ2-2	CASSQDEAWELFF	TGTGCCAGCAGCCAAGATGAAGCGTGGGAGCTGTTTTTT
NA	TRBV28	NA	TRBJ1-2	CASSSGLRGTYGYTF	TGTGCCAGCAGTTCGGGGCTAAGGGGGACCTATGGCTACACCTTC
few	TRBV5-1	NA	TRBJ2-2	CASSGLSVDSNTGELFF	TGCGCCAGCAGCGGACTTAGTGTGGACAGCAACACCGGGGAGCTGTTTTTT
few	TRBV10-3	TRBD2	TRBJ2-3	CAISEGLAGVNTQYF	TGTGCCATCAGTGAGGGACTAGCGGGGGTTAATACGCAGTATTTT
NA	TRBV6-6	TRBD1	TRBJ2-7	CASSLHWTGGYEQYF	TGTGCCAGCAGTTTACATTGGACAGGGGGTTACGAGCAGTACTTC
NA	TRBV15	TRBD2	TRBJ2-5	CATSILAGAQETQYF	TGTGCCACCAGCATTTTAGCGGGAGCACAAGAGACCCAGTACTTC
NA	TRBV19	NA	TRBJ2-7	CASSTWTAQGGEQYF	TGTGCCAGTAGTACTTGGACAGCCCAAGGGGGCGAGCAGTACTTC
NA	TRBV15	NA	TRBJ1-4	CATSRRGSNEKLFF	TGTGCCACCAGCAGAAGGGGATCTAATGAAAAACTGTTTTTT
few	TRBV27	NA	TRBJ1-5	CASSFLYSNQPQHF	TGTGCCAGCAGTTTTCTCTATAGCAATCAGCCCCAGCATTTT
NA	TRBV2	NA	TRBJ2-5	CASRLFRETQYF	TGTGCCAGCAGGCTATTCCGGGAGACCCAGTACTTC
few	TRBV5-4	TRBD2	TRBJ2-1	CASSLGGGRSYNEQFF	TGTGCCAGCAGCTTGGGGGGGGGACGCTCCTACAATGAGCAGTTCTTC
few	TRBV5-6	NA	TRBJ2-1	CASSWGPILYEQFF	TGTGCCAGCAGCTGGGGCCCCATTTTGTATGAGCAGTTCTTC
few	TRBV6-5	NA	TRBJ1-2	CASSYGPQTNYGYTF	TGTGCCAGCAGTTACGGCCCCCAGACTAACTATGGCTACACCTTC
few	TRBV5-8	NA	TRBJ1-2	CASSPGRVGGYTF	TGTGCCAGCAGCCCGGGCAGGGTAGGAGGCTACACCTTC
NA	TRBV11-3	TRBD2	TRBJ2-1	CASSLAAGSYNEQFF	TGTGCCAGCAGCTTAGCAGCGGGGTCCTACAATGAGCAGTTCTTC
NA	TRBV5-3	NA	TRBJ2-1	CASRLLASRRDNEQFF	TGTGCCAGCCGGCTTTTGGCTAGCCGTCGTGACAATGAGCAGTTCTTC
NA	TRBV7-9	TRBD1	TRBJ1-4	CASSSPGQGNEKLFF	TGTGCCAGCAGTAGTCCGGGACAGGGGAATGAAAAACTGTTTTTT
NA	TRBV2	TRBD1	TRBJ2-1	CASTDRPDEQFF	TGTGCCAGCACGGACAGGCCCGATGAGCAGTTCTTC
NA	TRBV27	NA	TRBJ1-5	CASRELGGAGPYSNQPQHF	TGTGCCAGCAGAGAGCTCGGGGGGGCAGGACCGTATAGCAATCAGCCCCAGCATTTT
NA	TRBV19	TRBD2	TRBJ2-5	CASSTSGTSGGKETQYF	TGTGCCAGTAGTACCTCCGGGACTAGCGGGGGCAAAGAGACCCAGTACTTC
NA	TRBV5-6	NA	TRBJ2-7	CASSLSGPYEQYF	TGTGCCAGCAGCTTGAGCGGTCCCTACGAGCAGTACTTC
NA	TRBV19	TRBD1	TRBJ2-1	CASSTAGTGGYEQFF	TGTGCCAGTAGTACCGCCGGGACAGGGGGCTATGAGCAGTTCTTC
NA	TRBV27	NA	TRBJ2-6	CASSLGASLGANVLTF	TGTGCCAGCAGTTTGGGCGCGAGTCTTGGGGCCAACGTCCTGACTTTC
NA	TRBV5-6	TRBD1	TRBJ1-1	CASSWGQREAFF	TGTGCCAGCAGCTGGGGACAGAGGGAAGCTTTCTTT
NA	TRBV7-3	NA	TRBJ2-3	CASSLGTSMYF	TGTGCCAGCAGCTTGGGGACTTCGATGTATTTT
NA	TRBV4-2	NA	TRBJ1-3	CASSQRGRSGSNSGNTIYF	TGTGCCAGCAGCCAACGGGGAAGATCGGGGTCAAACTCTGGAAACACCATATATTTT
NA	TRBV5-1	TRBD2	TRBJ2-1	CASSLGAGAGGFNEQFF	TGCGCCAGCAGCTTGGGGGCGGGGGCGGGAGGCTTCAATGAGCAGTTCTTC
few	TRBV28	TRBD1	TRBJ1-4	CASSGQGSVGEKLFF	TGTGCCAGCAGTGGACAGGGATCCGTGGGTGAAAAACTGTTTTTT
NA	TRBV11-1	TRBD2	TRBJ2-1	CASSHGLAGVNEQFF	TGTGCCAGCAGCCACGGACTAGCGGGAGTAAACGAGCAGTTCTTC
NA	TRBV2	TRBD1	TRBJ1-2	CASSDTGDGYTF	TGTGCCAGCAGTGACACAGGGGATGGCTACACCTTC
NA	TRBV5-6	TRBD1	TRBJ1-2	CASSGTGGYGYTF	TGTGCCAGTTCCGGGACAGGGGGCTATGGCTACACCTTC
NA	TRBV7-8	NA	TRBJ1-3	CASSPTRTAVGNTIYF	TGTGCCAGCAGCCCAACGAGGACAGCAGTAGGAAACACCATATATTTT
few	TRBV6-1	TRBD1	TRBJ1-2	CASRDRASAYGYTF	TGTGCCAGCAGGGACAGGGCTTCGGCCTATGGCTACACCTTC
NA	TRBV5-1	NA	TRBJ1-6	CASSLAEQSSYNSPLHF	TGCGCCAGCAGCTTGGCGGAACAGAGCTCCTATAATTCACCCCTCCACTTT
once	TRBV30	NA	TRBJ1-2	CARVGEFYGYTF	TGTGCCCGGGTAGGAGAGTTCTATGGCTACACCTTC
NA	TRBV28	TRBD1	TRBJ2-1	CASSSNGQVHNEQFF	TGTGCCAGCAGTTCGAACGGACAGGTACACAATGAGCAGTTCTTC
many	TRBV4-3	TRBD1	TRBJ1-2	CASSQHPGQGSGGYTF	TGCGCCAGCAGCCAACACCCGGGACAGGGATCTGGTGGCTACACCTTC
NA	TRBV5-1	NA	TRBJ1-1	CASSLILGNRATEAFF	TGCGCCAGCAGCTTGATTCTCGGGAACAGGGCCACTGAAGCTTTCTTT
NA	TRBV19	NA	TRBJ1-5	CATRGEGNQPQHF	TGTGCCACTCGTGGGGAGGGCAATCAGCCCCAGCATTTT
NA	TRBV20-1	NA	TRBJ1-2	CSGTEGYTF	TGCAGTGGCACAGAAGGCTACACCTTC
NA	TRBV18	NA	TRBJ2-1	CASSPPAGNPSNEQFF	TGTGCCAGCTCACCACCTGCGGGCAACCCTTCGAATGAGCAGTTCTTC
NA	TRBV10-3	TRBD1	TRBJ1-5	CAISENPTGVQQPQHF	TGTGCCATCAGTGAAAACCCGACAGGGGTTCAACAGCCCCAGCATTTT
NA	TRBV5-1	NA	TRBJ2-2	CASHAQGNTGELFF	TGCGCCAGCCACGCCCAGGGAAACACCGGGGAGCTGTTTTTT
NA	TRBV11-3	TRBD2	TRBJ2-1	CASSQTSGRADEQFF	TGTGCCAGCAGCCAAACTAGCGGGAGGGCCGATGAGCAGTTCTTC
NA	TRBV5-1	TRBD1	TRBJ1-4	CASSLAGTGGQEKLFF	TGCGCCAGCAGCTTGGCCGGGACAGGGGGCCAGGAAAAACTGTTTTTT
few	TRBV6-5	TRBD1	TRBJ1-4	CASSYSGTGNEKLFF	TGTGCCAGCAGTTACTCAGGGACAGGGAACGAAAAACTGTTTTTT
NA	TRBV28	NA	TRBJ2-1	CASSLSGLSSYNERFF	TGTGCCAGCAGTTTAAGCGGACTCAGCTCCTACAATGAGCGGTTCTTC
NA	TRBV27	NA	TRBJ1-6	CASSVLRGSSPLHF	TGTGCCAGCAGCGTGCTACGTGGGAGTTCACCCCTCCACTTT
NA	TRBV5-1	TRBD1	TRBJ2-5	CASSLVGTGQETQYF	TGCGCCAGCAGCTTGGTCGGGACAGGGCAAGAGACCCAGTACTTC